The source of this TCR beta chain is a study of blood T cell repertoires in COVID-19 (dated by TCRdb to the early 2020s). Study-wide context: Samples covering the acute and convalescent phases of COVID-19 were provided by collaborators in the United States, Italy and Spain. The material from the prospective study consisted of cDNA or gDNA derived from T cells, B-cell-depleted T cells, or PBMCs. The dataset comprised deeply sampled blood TCRbeta repertoires from subjects exposed to, actively infected with, or recovered from COVID-19. A freely available public database, intended as a resource for researchers studying the immune response to SARS-CoV-2, is where the repertoires were released. The samples were drawn from two sources: the first 160 participants of the ongoing ImmuneRACE study, and fewer than 1,500 subjects contributed by 6 global collaborators. Sample metadata almost always included a de-identified subject ID, COVID-19 status, age in years and sex. Where available, HLA class I and class II types were obtained from metadata supplied by the sample provider rather than from assay-based typing. The investigation overall reported the following: The quantity of clinical and demographic metadata differed by source and by participant and was supplied without curation.

Remarks on this clone: What antigen it recognizes has not been identified. No qualities accompany the bases; no much larger clone lies one base away.

From cysteine to phenylalanine, the CDR3 is 15 amino acids long. Only the CDR3 part of the read is kept: 45 bases, read in frame from the first base. The V end gives up 3 bases and the J end 3 bases, leaving 4 bases in the junction not matched to a gene. The germline V gene (reference sequence) provides CDR1 SGHNT and CDR2 YYREEE. Whole blood was collected in K2EDTA tubes by collaborating institutions according to the institutions' own protocols. Collaborator samples were shipped for TCRbeta analysis as frozen whole blood, isolated PBMCs, or DNA extracted from either sample type. TCRbeta CDR3 regions were amplified from genomic DNA using the immunoSEQ Assay, a bias-controlled multiplex PCR. The paper's data handling went like this. Within the assay, amplification of reference gene primers was used to estimate how many nucleated cells each sample contained. To quantify the absolute abundance of each unique TCRbeta CDR3 rearrangement, sequence reads were collapsed and filtered. For each sample, productive Simpson clonality was calculated as the square root of Simpson's diversity index over productive rearrangements. TCRdb holds this immuneACCESS table with in-frame rearrangements only. Some clones are missing; in checked studies, unresolved V genes explain under half, and the rest has no known cause. From that table come the V and J calls and clone size; the DNA was used to work out D and trimming. The sample table holds about 190,000 clones, of which nearly 90% were seen once. About 0.58% of the sample is taken by the ten largest.

The V and J segments used are TRBV5-4 and TRBJ2-2; 8 bases in between match TRBD2. Sequenced material: peripheral blood. This clonotype was sampled from a man between 45 and 60 years old with acute or convalescent COVID-19. The DNA is as follows: TGTGCCAGCAGCTATGGGACTAGTCACACCGGGGAGCTGTTTTTT. Its translation is CASSYGTSHTGELFF.